This note documents a single TCR beta chain sequence. From germline, CDR1 is MNHEY and CDR2 SVGEGT. The CDR3 loop spans 16 amino acids. The V gene lost 4 bases and the J gene lost 4 bases, with 17 bases spanning the gap. This entry comes from a study of blood T cell repertoires in COVID-19. About the study: The United States, Italy and Spain were the sources of the acute and convalescent COVID-19 samples. Sample material is recorded as cDNA or gDNA derived from T cells, B-cell-depleted T cells, or PBMCs.

Authors' data handling: Reference gene primer amplification in the assay estimated nucleated cell counts. Data came from immunoSEQ multiplex PCR; TCRdb stores just in-frame clones and leaves some out. D and trimming were read from the DNA, whereas the V and J calls and clone size are those reported in that table. This sample has tens of thousands of clones, with around 81% found just once. Material: peripheral blood. The sequence was collected from a woman older than 75 with active or convalescent COVID-19. J is TRBJ1-5 and V is TRBV6-2 or TRBV6-3, with TRBD1 as a possible D gene (6 bases). Here the CDR3 DNA reads TGTGCCAGCAGTTCATCGGGACACCGTATTAATCAGCCCCAGCATTTT. This gives the protein CASSSSGHRINQPQHF.